This T cell receptor beta chain was documented in a study of CD8 T cells in ankylosing spondylitis. The table lists this clonotype with many counts. V dropped 5 bases and J dropped 2 bases, with 18 bases sitting between them. The CDR3 runs 16 residues. Germline V gene sequence: CDR1 SEHNR, CDR2 FQNEAQ (reference sequence). The TCR beta libraries were generated through quantitative 5'-RACE incorporating molecular barcodes. TCRdb reprocessed the 5' RACE reads via MiXCR and lists one record per CDR3 protein. The repertoire holds some 200,000 distinct CDR3 sequences, 9.5% to 15% seen once, with approximately 15% in the top ten.

The material sequenced was blood, either unsorted or a sorted T cell fraction (not recorded which). The TCR was taken from a male donor with ankylosing spondylitis or in good health (not recorded which). The V and J genes are TRBV7-9 and TRBJ2-5; no firm D call. CDR3 sequence reads: CASSPPDPLLQETQYF. The DNA of the CDR3 is TGTGCCAGCAGCCCGCCGGACCCCTTGCTGCAAGAGACCCAGTACTTC. Full variable domain (remainder filled in from reference TRBV7-9 and TRBJ2-5): DTGVSQNPRHKITKRGQNVTFRCDPISEHNRLYWYRQTLGQGPEFLTYFQNEAQLEKSRLLSDRFSAERPKGSFSTLEIQRTEQGDSAMYLCASSPPDPLLQETQYFGPGTRLLVL.